Listed below are T cell receptor beta chains from one sample, sequenced in a study of cytomegalovirus exposure and HLA in healthy donors. Some clones are missing from TCRdb's copy, which holds only in-frame ones; the method was immunoSEQ multiplex PCR. Altogether roughly 63,000 clones are present, about three quarters being singletons, with the ten largest covering nearly 25%. The specimen sequenced was PBMCs. The origin of the receptors is a middle-aged man in good health and CMV-seropositive. Both conserved end residues are part of each CDR3. The order of the fields is clone size, D gene, V gene, J gene, CDR3 protein, CDR3 DNA. The D gene is left open where the match is weak. Some rows mark clone size as missing; the rest say once, few, many or name a class of expanded clone.

clone size: -
D gene: TRBD1
V gene: TRBV4-1
J gene: TRBJ2-1
CDR3 protein: CASSQLGTGSYNEQFF
CDR3 DNA: TGCGCCAGCAGCCAACTCGGGACAGGCTCCTACAATGAGCAGTTCTTC

clone size: few
D gene: TRBD1
V gene: TRBV6-1
J gene: TRBJ2-7
CDR3 protein: CASSVRPGQGVEQYF
CDR3 DNA: TGTGCCAGCAGTGTGCGTCCGGGACAGGGTGTCGAGCAGTACTTC

clone size: -
D gene: -
V gene: TRBV5-6
J gene: TRBJ2-3
CDR3 protein: CASSPGLVTDTQYF
CDR3 DNA: TGTGCCAGCAGCCCTGGACTGGTGACAGATACGCAGTATTTT

clone size: -
D gene: -
V gene: TRBV6-1
J gene: TRBJ2-7
CDR3 protein: CASSARGGSYEQYF
CDR3 DNA: TGTGCCAGCAGCGCCCGGGGAGGTTCCTACGAGCAGTACTTC

clone size: once
D gene: TRBD2
V gene: TRBV6-1
J gene: TRBJ2-3
CDR3 protein: CASSSSGTSTNTQYF
CDR3 DNA: TGTGCCAGCAGTTCATCAGGGACTAGCACAAATACGCAGTATTTT

clone size: -
D gene: -
V gene: TRBV30
J gene: TRBJ2-3
CDR3 protein: CAWTRTTSPTDTQYF
CDR3 DNA: TGTGCCTGGACCCGGACAACGTCGCCCACTGATACGCAGTATTTT

clone size: -
D gene: -
V gene: TRBV7-9
J gene: TRBJ1-2
CDR3 protein: CASSLARSGILYGYTF
CDR3 DNA: TGTGCCAGCAGCTTAGCGCGTTCAGGGATTCTCTATGGCTACACCTTC

clone size: -
D gene: TRBD1
V gene: TRBV7-8
J gene: TRBJ1-2
CDR3 protein: CASSLNGQGVINYGYTF
CDR3 DNA: TGTGCCAGCAGCTTGAACGGACAGGGGGTCATTAACTATGGCTACACCTTC

clone size: -
D gene: -
V gene: TRBV10-3
J gene: TRBJ2-7
CDR3 protein: CVTREGSSYEQYF
CDR3 DNA: TGTGTCACCCGGGAAGGCAGCTCCTACGAGCAGTACTTC

clone size: -
D gene: TRBD1
V gene: TRBV5-1
J gene: TRBJ1-1
CDR3 protein: CASSTGQPGRTTEAFF
CDR3 DNA: TGCGCCAGCAGCACGGGACAGCCTGGGAGGACCACTGAAGCTTTCTTT

clone size: -
D gene: TRBD1
V gene: TRBV27
J gene: TRBJ1-2
CDR3 protein: CASSIRDRASGYTF
CDR3 DNA: TGTGCCAGCAGTATCCGGGACAGGGCGAGTGGCTACACCTTC

clone size: -
D gene: -
V gene: TRBV30
J gene: TRBJ2-2
CDR3 protein: CAWSLRPTGELFF
CDR3 DNA: TGTGCCTGGAGTCTCCGTCCCACCGGGGAGCTGTTTTTT

clone size: -
D gene: -
V gene: TRBV19
J gene: TRBJ2-1
CDR3 protein: CASSTTASSYNEQFF
CDR3 DNA: TGTGCCAGTAGTACGACAGCCAGCTCCTACAATGAGCAGTTCTTC

clone size: -
D gene: TRBD1
V gene: TRBV15
J gene: TRBJ1-2
CDR3 protein: CATSGGQNYGYTF
CDR3 DNA: TGTGCCACCAGCGGGGGACAGAACTATGGCTACACCTTC

clone size: -
D gene: -
V gene: TRBV2
J gene: TRBJ1-5
CDR3 protein: CASSDRTAYSNQPQHF
CDR3 DNA: TGTGCCAGCAGTGACCGGACAGCCTATAGCAATCAGCCCCAGCATTTT

clone size: few
D gene: TRBD1
V gene: TRBV7-8
J gene: TRBJ1-2
CDR3 protein: CASSPTGGTYGYTF
CDR3 DNA: TGTGCCAGCAGCCCGACAGGGGGAACCTATGGCTACACCTTC

clone size: many
D gene: -
V gene: TRBV7-2
J gene: TRBJ2-1
CDR3 protein: CASSLSGGPGNEQFF
CDR3 DNA: TGTGCCAGCAGCTTATCGGGCGGGCCTGGCAATGAGCAGTTCTTC

clone size: -
D gene: TRBD1
V gene: TRBV2
J gene: TRBJ1-2
CDR3 protein: CASRPGTGKLDGYTF
CDR3 DNA: TGTGCCAGCAGACCCGGGACAGGGAAATTAGATGGCTACACCTTC

clone size: -
D gene: TRBD2
V gene: TRBV18
J gene: TRBJ2-7
CDR3 protein: CASSRTSGGATYEQYF
CDR3 DNA: TGTGCCAGCTCGCGGACTAGCGGGGGGGCGACCTACGAGCAGTACTTC

clone size: -
D gene: -
V gene: TRBV19
J gene: TRBJ1-5
CDR3 protein: CASSLSIHGSPQPQHF
CDR3 DNA: TGTGCCAGTAGCCTATCGATTCATGGTTCACCACAGCCCCAGCATTTT

clone size: -
D gene: -
V gene: TRBV6-1
J gene: TRBJ2-3
CDR3 protein: CASTERAGATDTQYF
CDR3 DNA: TGTGCCAGCACCGAGAGGGCGGGGGCTACAGATACGCAGTATTTT

clone size: -
D gene: TRBD1
V gene: TRBV28
J gene: TRBJ2-4
CDR3 protein: CASSLEGDSSKNIQYF
CDR3 DNA: TGTGCCAGCAGTTTAGAAGGGGACAGTTCCAAAAACATTCAGTACTTC

clone size: -
D gene: TRBD1
V gene: TRBV9
J gene: TRBJ1-1
CDR3 protein: CASSATGVNTEAFF
CDR3 DNA: TGTGCCAGCAGCGCGACAGGGGTGAACACTGAAGCTTTCTTT

clone size: -
D gene: -
V gene: TRBV6-5
J gene: TRBJ1-1
CDR3 protein: CASSYLRNTEAFF
CDR3 DNA: TGCGCCAGCAGTTATCTGAGGAACACTGAAGCTTTCTTT

clone size: -
D gene: -
V gene: TRBV6-1
J gene: TRBJ1-5
CDR3 protein: CASSTGSLYSQHF
CDR3 DNA: TGTGCCAGCAGCACAGGTTCGCTTTATTCCCAGCATTTT

clone size: few
D gene: TRBD1
V gene: TRBV15
J gene: TRBJ1-5
CDR3 protein: CATTPGQGRISNQPQHF
CDR3 DNA: TGTGCCACTACCCCGGGACAGGGCCGAATTAGCAATCAGCCCCAGCATTTT

clone size: once
D gene: TRBD1
V gene: TRBV9
J gene: TRBJ2-5
CDR3 protein: CASSVNDRDGETQYF
CDR3 DNA: TGTGCCAGCAGCGTAAACGACAGGGATGGGGAGACCCAGTACTTC

clone size: -
D gene: TRBD2
V gene: TRBV30
J gene: TRBJ2-7
CDR3 protein: CAWSAGLAGYEQYF
CDR3 DNA: TGTGCCTGGAGTGCGGGACTAGCGGGTTACGAGCAGTACTTC

clone size: -
D gene: TRBD1
V gene: TRBV27
J gene: TRBJ2-7
CDR3 protein: CASSGGQGLSYEQYF
CDR3 DNA: TGTGCCAGCAGTGGTGGACAGGGTCTTTCCTACGAGCAGTACTTC

clone size: -
D gene: TRBD2
V gene: TRBV5-1
J gene: TRBJ2-2
CDR3 protein: CASSPPGLAGTGELFF
CDR3 DNA: TGCGCCAGCAGCCCCCCTGGACTAGCGGGGACCGGGGAGCTGTTTTTT

clone size: -
D gene: TRBD2
V gene: TRBV6-5
J gene: TRBJ2-5
CDR3 protein: CASRATSGGAETQYF
CDR3 DNA: TGTGCCAGCAGGGCCACTAGCGGGGGGGCGGAGACCCAGTACTTC

clone size: -
D gene: TRBD2
V gene: TRBV7-6
J gene: TRBJ2-5
CDR3 protein: CASRNYLRRGGQETQYF
CDR3 DNA: TGTGCCAGCAGAAACTACCTCCGACGGGGGGGCCAAGAGACCCAGTACTTC

clone size: -
D gene: -
V gene: TRBV6-4
J gene: TRBJ1-1
CDR3 protein: CASSDSPGGEAFF
CDR3 DNA: TGTGCCAGCAGTGACTCCCCGGGGGGAGAGGCTTTCTTT

clone size: -
D gene: TRBD1
V gene: TRBV10-3
J gene: TRBJ1-2
CDR3 protein: CAISPGQGPHTGGYTF
CDR3 DNA: TGTGCCATCAGTCCGGGACAGGGTCCCCATACTGGTGGCTACACCTTC

clone size: -
D gene: TRBD1
V gene: TRBV5-1
J gene: TRBJ2-6
CDR3 protein: CASSPPTGSLTSGANVLTF
CDR3 DNA: TGCGCCAGCAGCCCTCCGACAGGGAGTCTTACCTCTGGGGCCAACGTCCTGACTTTC

clone size: few
D gene: -
V gene: TRBV14
J gene: TRBJ2-5
CDR3 protein: CASSQQGPVGTQYF
CDR3 DNA: TGTGCCAGCAGCCAGCAGGGTCCGGTTGGGACCCAGTACTTC

clone size: -
D gene: TRBD1
V gene: TRBV7-6
J gene: TRBJ1-2
CDR3 protein: CASSLGQETNYGYTF
CDR3 DNA: TGTGCCAGCAGCTTGGGACAGGAAACTAACTATGGCTACACCTTC

clone size: -
D gene: -
V gene: TRBV27
J gene: TRBJ1-6
CDR3 protein: CASSLSPGYGSDSPLHF
CDR3 DNA: TGTGCCAGCAGTTTATCCCCGGGGTATGGGTCTGATTCACCCCTCCACTTT

clone size: -
D gene: TRBD1
V gene: TRBV7-2
J gene: TRBJ1-5
CDR3 protein: CASSSGTGRNQPQHF
CDR3 DNA: TGTGCCAGCAGCTCCGGGACAGGGCGCAATCAGCCCCAGCATTTT

clone size: few
D gene: -
V gene: TRBV4-1
J gene: TRBJ2-7
CDR3 protein: CASSQTGSPYEQYF
CDR3 DNA: TGCGCCAGCAGCCAAACAGGTTCCCCCTACGAGCAGTACTTC

clone size: once
D gene: -
V gene: TRBV28
J gene: TRBJ2-3
CDR3 protein: CASSPIQNTDTQYF
CDR3 DNA: TGTGCCAGCAGTCCAATCCAAAACACAGATACGCAGTATTTT

clone size: -
D gene: -
V gene: TRBV2
J gene: TRBJ1-5
CDR3 protein: CASSAGSHGGNQPQHF
CDR3 DNA: TGTGCCAGCAGTGCGGGGTCTCACGGGGGCAATCAGCCCCAGCATTTT

clone size: -
D gene: TRBD1
V gene: TRBV5-1
J gene: TRBJ1-1
CDR3 protein: CASSNRDRKNTEAFF
CDR3 DNA: TGCGCCAGCAGCAACCGGGACAGAAAGAACACTGAAGCTTTCTTT

clone size: -
D gene: -
V gene: TRBV10-3
J gene: TRBJ1-1
CDR3 protein: CAISDGGVHTEAFF
CDR3 DNA: TGTGCCATCAGTGACGGCGGGGTCCACACTGAAGCTTTCTTT

clone size: -
D gene: -
V gene: TRBV5-1
J gene: TRBJ2-7
CDR3 protein: CASILFPNIIPSYEQYF
CDR3 DNA: TGCGCCAGCATCTTGTTCCCGAACATAATTCCGTCCTACGAGCAGTACTTC